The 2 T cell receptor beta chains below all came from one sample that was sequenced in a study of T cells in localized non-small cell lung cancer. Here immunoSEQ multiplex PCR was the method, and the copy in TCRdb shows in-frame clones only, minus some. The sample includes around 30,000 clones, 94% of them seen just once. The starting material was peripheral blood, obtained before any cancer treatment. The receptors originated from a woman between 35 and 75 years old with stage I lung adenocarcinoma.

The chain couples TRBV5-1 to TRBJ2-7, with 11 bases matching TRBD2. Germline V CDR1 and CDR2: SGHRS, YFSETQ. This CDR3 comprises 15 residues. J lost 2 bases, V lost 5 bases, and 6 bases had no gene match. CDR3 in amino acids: CASRAGTSGAYEQYF. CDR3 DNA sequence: TGCGCCAGCAGAGCCGGGACTAGCGGAGCCTACGAGCAGTACTTC.

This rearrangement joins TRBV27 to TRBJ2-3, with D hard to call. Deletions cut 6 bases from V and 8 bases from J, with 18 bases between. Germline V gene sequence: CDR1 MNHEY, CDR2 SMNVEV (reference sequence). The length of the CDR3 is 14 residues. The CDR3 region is CASRISPLRVTQYF. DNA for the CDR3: TGTGCCAGCAGAATTTCCCCGCTTCGGGTTACGCAGTATTTT.